One sample yielded the 5 T cell receptor beta chains listed below, sequenced in a study of blood T cell repertoires in COVID-19. Method: immunoSEQ multiplex PCR; TCRdb's copy keeps in-frame clones and lacks some. The data contain under 95,000 clones, about 87% of them singletons. Sequenced input: peripheral blood. The receptors originated from a human donor with acute or convalescent COVID-19. The donor label of this sample is uncertain.

This clone was picked up a small number of times. The rearrangement joins TRBV19 to TRBJ1-2; D call uncertain. The length of the CDR3 is 15 residues. Between the trimmed V and J ends, which lost 7 bases and 5 bases, there was a span of 20 bases. CDR1 and CDR2 from the germline V gene are LNHDA and SQIVND (reference sequence). CDR3: CASTIYPQAGYGYTF. CDR3 nucleotides: TGTGCCAGTACCATATACCCCCAGGCTGGTTATGGCTACACCTTC. Drawing the rest from reference TRBV19 and TRBJ1-2, the complete variable domain is DGGITQSPKYLFRKEGQNVTLSCEQNLNHDAMYWYRQDPGQGLRLIYYSQIVNDFQKGDIAEGYSVSREKKESFPLTVTSAQKNPTAFYLCASTIYPQAGYGYTFGSGTRLTVV.

J is TRBJ2-2 and V is TRBV21-1; the table's D call of TRBD1 was not tested on the DNA. TRBV21-1 is noted as a pseudogene. CDR3 length equals 19 residues. This CDR3 reads CASSKGDRARGANTGELFF. The DNA for the CDR3 is TGTGCCAGCAGCAAAGGGGACAGGGCCCGGGGTGCGAACACCGGGGAGCTGTTTTTT.

This chain joins TRBV5-1 and TRBJ2-5, with D perhaps TRBD1 (5 bases). V lost 5 bases to trimming and J lost 4 bases, with 15 bases between them. The CDR3 has 14 amino acids. Germline V CDR1 and CDR2: SGHRS, YFSETQ. The CDR3 nucleotides read TGCGCCAGCAGGATAGACAGAGGTCGAGAGACCCAGTACTTC. Translated, it gives CASRIDRGRETQYF.

This chain uses TRBV28 with TRBJ1-2; TRBD1 matches 11 bases. Trimming took 3 bases from V and 2 from J; bases not matched to a gene: 2. The CDR3 sequence is 15 residues long. Germline CDR1 is MDHEN and CDR2 is SYDVKM. The CDR3 DNA reads as TGTGCCAGCAGTTTGGGGACAGGGGGGAACTATGGCTACACCTTC. It specifies CASSLGTGGNYGYTF.

The chain has TRBV12-3 or TRBV12-4 and TRBJ1-1; possibly TRBD1 for D (5 bases). V shed 8 bases and J shed 1 base, with 11 bases lying between them. There are 13 residues in the CDR3. CDR3 amino acids: CASRKTGNTEAFF. The CDR3 DNA follows: TGTGCCAGCCGGAAAACAGGGAACACTGAAGCTTTCTTT.